The 31 T cell receptor beta chains presented below share a single source sample, sequenced in a study of shared clonotypes between healthy human individuals. Sequencing was performed with immunoSEQ multiplex PCR; in TCRdb, only in-frame clones are kept and a portion is missing. The sample includes 2 million to 2.5 million clones, 85% to 95% seen only once; the top ten take about 0.41%. Sequenced material: naive CD4+ T cells from PBMCs. Specified subset: CD45RA+ positively selected. These TCRs come from a young man in good health. Some clones in this sample may be carry-over from other donors' samples.

The CDR3 is CASSRDRQAFF. In DNA form, the CDR3 reads TGTGCCAGCAGCCGGGACAGACAAGCTTTCTTT. This chain uses TRBV21-1 with TRBJ1-1; TRBD1, as called in the table, went unchecked against the DNA. TRBV21-1 is annotated as a pseudogene. The CDR3 sequence is 11 residues long.

This chain connects TRBV29-1 to TRBJ2-5, with TRBD1 as a possible D gene (5 bases). The CDR3 is made up of 13 amino acids. V lost 3 bases to trimming and J lost 1 base, with 9 bases between them. Germline lookup yields CDR1 SQVTM and CDR2 ANQGSEA. The CDR3 here is CSVEGRFQETQYF. The CDR3 DNA sequence: TGCAGCGTTGAGGGGCGGTTCCAAGAGACCCAGTACTTC.

This chain joins TRBV11-2 and TRBJ2-1; no clear D. V was shortened by 0 bases and J by 10 bases, with 13 bases between the two germline ends. Germline loops: CDR1 SGHAT, CDR2 FQNNGV. CDR3 size: 14 residues. The CDR3 DNA sequence: TGTGCCAGCAGCTTAGATCGCGGCTACGCAGAGCAGTTCTTC. Translation: CASSLDRGYAEQFF.

The chain uses TRBV7-2 and TRBJ2-5, with a possible D match to TRBD2 (6 bases). The germline CDR1 and CDR2 sequences are SGHTA and FQGNSA. The CDR3 consists of 12 residues. The ends were cut back, 3 bases at V and 5 bases at J, with 7 bases in the middle. The CDR3: CASSFGGETQYF. In nucleotides, the CDR3 is TGTGCCAGCAGCTTTGGGGGGGAGACCCAGTACTTC.

The chain uses TRBV6-5 and TRBJ2-7, with 7 bases lining up with TRBD1. From germline, CDR1 is MNHEY and CDR2 SVGAGI. The V gene end was trimmed by 2 bases and the J gene end by 2 bases; junction bases not matched to a gene: 9. The CDR3 extends over 16 amino acids. The CDR3 sequence: CASSYLEGGPPYEQYF. The CDR3 DNA reads TGTGCCAGCAGTTACCTCGAAGGGGGCCCGCCCTACGAGCAGTACTTC.

V gene TRBV4-1 combines with J gene TRBJ1-5; D uncertain. The ends were cut back, 5 bases at V and 1 base at J, with 9 bases in the middle. There are 14 residues in the CDR3. Germline CDR1 and CDR2: MGHRA and YSYEKL. The CDR3 here is CASSTPVSNQPQHF. DNA for the CDR3: TGCGCCAGCAGCACCCCCGTAAGCAATCAGCCCCAGCATTTT.

The chain joins TRBV5-4 to TRBJ2-2; D is unresolved. Germline CDR1 and CDR2: SGHNT and YYREEE (reference sequence). V dropped 4 bases and J dropped 4 bases, with 8 bases sitting between them. The length of the CDR3 is 13 residues. The CDR3 nucleotides are TGTGCCAGCAGCGTTTCTACCACCGGGGAGCTGTTTTTT. Amino acid sequence: CASSVSTTGELFF.

This rearrangement joins TRBV18 to TRBJ2-2; a possible D gene is TRBD1 (5 bases). Trimming removed 0 bases from V and 4 bases from J, with 6 bases in between. The germline CDR1 and CDR2 sequences are KGHSH and LQKENI. CDR3 length equals 14 residues. CDR3 residues: CASSPPGATGELFF. The DNA of the CDR3 is TGTGCCAGCTCACCACCAGGGGCCACCGGGGAGCTGTTTTTT.

The J gene is TRBJ2-4, the V gene TRBV6-5, with 11 bases identical to TRBD2. Germline trimming cut 3 bases from V and 5 bases from J; bases unmatched to any gene: 6. CDR3 length: 16 amino acids. Germline V lookup: CDR1 MNHEY, CDR2 SVGAGI. The CDR3: CASSYTSGSGQNIQYF. The CDR3 region has the DNA TGTGCCAGCAGTTATACTAGCGGGAGCGGCCAAAACATTCAGTACTTC.

The chain recombines TRBV14 with TRBJ2-7, with D unclear. CDR1 is SGHDN and CDR2 is FVKESK in the germline V gene. The CDR3 totals 15 residues. Trimming shortened V by 0 bases and J by 1 base, and 10 bases separated the two germline ends. The CDR3 region has the DNA TGTGCCAGCAGCCAAGATTGGGCAATTTCCTACGAGCAGTACTTC. It specifies CASSQDWAISYEQYF.

The CDR3 nucleotides are TGTGCCAGCACGGGGTTAGAGACCCAGTACTTC. Residues: CASTGLETQYF. V usage is TRBV6-1 and J usage is TRBJ2-5, with D maybe TRBD2 (5 bases). The CDR3 extends over 11 amino acids. Germline loops: CDR1 MNHNS, CDR2 SASEGT. Trimming pared 7 bases from V and 4 bases from J, leaving 7 bases between.

The chain links TRBV7-2 to TRBJ2-1; D possibly corresponds to TRBD2 (7 bases). The CDR3 has 16 amino acids. V dropped 4 bases and J dropped 9 bases, with 22 bases sitting between them. Germline-derived CDR1 and CDR2 are SGHTA and FQGNSA. The CDR3 bases are TGTGCCAGCAGCTGGGGGGGCAGCGGGAAAGAGGCTGAGCAGTTCTTC. Its protein is CASSWGGSGKEAEQFF.

This sequence joins TRBV7-9 and TRBJ2-1; 8 nucleotides match TRBD2. Germline assignment: CDR1 SEHNR and CDR2 FQNEAQ (reference sequence). This CDR3 has 15 amino acids. Unmatched junction bases numbered 18, after V lost 6 bases and J lost 14 bases. The DNA for the CDR3 is TGTGCCAGCAGTCGCCCGGAAGCGGGAGCAATGTATAAGTTCTTC. Amino acid sequence: CASSRPEAGAMYKFF.

The V and J genes are TRBV18 and TRBJ1-1; D not resolved. V was cut by 4 bases and J by 5 bases, with 14 bases left in between. This CDR3 is 14 amino acids long. From germline, CDR1 is KGHSH and CDR2 LQKENI. The CDR3: CASSRQNLGTEAFF. The CDR3 DNA follows: TGTGCCAGCTCACGACAAAACCTAGGGACTGAAGCTTTCTTT.

This rearrangement joins TRBV18 to TRBJ2-2; D not certain. Looked up from germline, CDR1 is KGHSH and CDR2 is LQKENI. The CDR3 has 16 residues. Trimming took off 0 bases at V and 2 bases at J, with 10 bases between the two ends. CDR3 protein: CASSPPSATNTGELFF. CDR3 nucleotides: TGTGCCAGCTCACCACCTTCCGCCACTAACACCGGGGAGCTGTTTTTT. The whole variable domain, remainder taken from reference TRBV18 and TRBJ2-2, is NAGVMQNPRHLVRRRGQEARLRCSPMKGHSHVYWYRQLPEEGLKFMVYLQKENIIDESGMPKERFSAEFPKEGPSILRIQQVVRGDSAAYFCASSPPSATNTGELFFGEGSRLTVL.

Of note for this clone: One end of the junction varies from germline; a read error may be responsible. This sequence joins TRBV28 and TRBJ2-1, with D perhaps matching TRBD1 or TRBD2 (6 bases each). CDR3 length: 14 amino acids. From germline, CDR1 is MDHEN and CDR2 SYDVKM. The CDR3: CASSLRGAYDEQFF. In nucleotides, the CDR3 is TGTGCCAGCAGTTTAAGGGGGGCCTACGATGAGCAGTTCTTC.

The chain couples TRBV11-2 to TRBJ2-1; D uncertain. The V end was cut by 4 bases, the J end by 12 bases, with 22 bases between. The V gene's germline CDR1 is SGHAT and CDR2 FQNNGV. The CDR3 runs to 15 residues. This CDR3 is CASSSLVAHVRWQFF. The DNA of the CDR3 is TGTGCCAGCAGCTCCCTGGTGGCCCACGTTCGTTGGCAGTTCTTC.

The chain joins TRBV14 to TRBJ2-7; D gene ambiguous. The CDR3 has 14 amino acids. The germline V gene encodes CDR1 SGHDN and CDR2 FVKESK. Trimming stripped 2 bases from V and 4 bases from J, with 12 bases between. The CDR3 protein is CASSQRQAMYEQYF. CDR3 DNA sequence: TGTGCCAGCAGCCAAAGACAAGCCATGTACGAGCAGTACTTC.

This clone has just a few counts. This chain joins TRBV4-2 and TRBJ1-4; a weak D match, TRBD1 (5 bases). Germline assignment: CDR1 LGHNA and CDR2 YNFKEQ. Trimming took 2 bases from V and 0 from J, leaving 10 bases between them. CDR3 length equals 16 residues. The CDR3 sequence: CASSQQAGPTNEKLFF. For the CDR3, the DNA is TGTGCCAGCAGCCAACAGGCGGGGCCAACTAATGAAAAACTGTTTTTT.

The CDR3 DNA follows: TGTGCCAGCAGTCTAGTGACTGGAGCCTCTGGAAACACCATATATTTT. Translation gives CASSLVTGASGNTIYF. The gene calls are TRBV28 and TRBJ1-3; D ambiguous. The germline V gene has CDR1 MDHEN and CDR2 SYDVKM. The CDR3 consists of 16 residues. Trimming stripped 5 bases from V and 0 bases from J, with 14 bases between.

The chain couples TRBV27 to TRBJ1-5; D gene unclear. Germline assignment: CDR1 MNHEY and CDR2 SMNVEV (reference sequence). Trimming took off 6 bases at V and 0 bases at J, with 12 bases between the two ends. The CDR3 is 15 residues long. CDR3 bases: TGTGCCAGCAGGTTAGGTACGGATAGCAATCAGCCCCAGCATTTT. Translating gives CASRLGTDSNQPQHF.

The chain couples TRBV5-1 to TRBJ2-1; 8 bases map to TRBD2. The CDR3 has 15 amino acids. Losses at the gene ends were 3 bases for V and 4 bases for J; bases not matched to a gene: 6. CDR1 SGHRS and CDR2 YFSETQ come from the germline V gene. CDR3 sequence: CASSSQLAGYNEQFF. Written as DNA, the CDR3 is TGCGCCAGCAGCTCGCAATTAGCGGGATACAATGAGCAGTTCTTC.

This chain joins TRBV7-9 and TRBJ2-1, with 11 nucleotides matching TRBD1. The germline V gene has CDR1 SEHNR and CDR2 FQNEAQ (reference sequence). The V and J ends lost 2 bases and 4 bases, in that order; junction bases with no gene match: 4. This CDR3 contains 16 residues. CDR3 DNA: TGTGCCAGCAGCTTATTGCGGGACAGGGGGTACAATGAGCAGTTCTTC. Protein: CASSLLRDRGYNEQFF.

The chain recombines TRBV28 with TRBJ2-1, with D perhaps assigned TRBD1 or TRBD2 (6 bases each). The CDR3 sequence is 15 residues long. V lost 3 bases and J lost 6, with 15 bases in between. Germline CDR1 reads MDHEN; CDR2 reads SYDVKM. In DNA form, the CDR3 reads TGTGCCAGCAGTTTGGGGGGCGTGGGTCCCAATGAGCAGTTCTTC. It encodes CASSLGGVGPNEQFF.

V and J are TRBV2 and TRBJ2-1; 14 positions match TRBD2. The CDR3 totals 16 residues. V was pared by 6 bases and J by 9 bases, with 10 bases of the junction left unmatched. Germline lookup yields CDR1 SNHLY and CDR2 FYNNEI. The CDR3 DNA is TGTGCCAGCAGCCCGGGAGGGACTAGCGGGAGAACTGAGCAGTTCTTC. Its translation is CASSPGGTSGRTEQFF.

This clone was recorded once. The chain links TRBV28 to TRBJ1-2, with D unclear. V dropped 7 bases and J dropped 0 bases, with 15 bases sitting between them. Germline V gene data show CDR1 as MDHEN and CDR2 as SYDVKM. This CDR3 has 15 residues. CDR3 region: CASTIGDSSNYGYTF. CDR3 DNA: TGTGCCAGCACCATTGGGGATTCTTCTAACTATGGCTACACCTTC.

V and J are TRBV9 and TRBJ1-2; tentatively, D is TRBD1 (5 bases). CDR1 SGDLS and CDR2 YYNGEE come from the germline V gene. V was clipped by 2 bases and J by 1 base, with 9 bases between them. The CDR3 has 14 residues. CDR3 loop: CASSVGGINYGYTF. The CDR3 DNA sequence: TGTGCCAGCAGCGTGGGGGGGATTAACTATGGCTACACCTTC. The full variable domain, rest sourced from reference TRBV9 and TRBJ1-2, is DSGVTQTPKHLITATGQRVTLRCSPRSGDLSVYWYQQSLDQGLQFLIQYYNGEERAKGNILERFSAQQFPDLHSELNLSSLELGDSALYFCASSVGGINYGYTFGSGTRLTVV.

This clone was found once. The chain couples TRBV6-5 to TRBJ1-3; D perhaps matches TRBD1 (6 bases). The CDR3 is 16 amino acids. Per germline, CDR1 MNHEY and CDR2 SVGAGI. Trimming stripped 0 bases from V and 4 bases from J, with 13 bases between. The CDR3, as DNA: TGTGCCAGCAGTTACTCGTCAGGGGAGGCGGGAAACACCATATATTTT. This encodes CASSYSSGEAGNTIYF.

This sequence joins TRBV20-1 and TRBJ1-2; no reliable D call. The germline CDR1 and CDR2 sequences are DFQATT and SNEGSKA (reference sequence). CDR3 size: 11 residues. CDR3 protein: CSATGGLGYTF. CDR3 coding DNA: TGCAGCGCAACGGGCGGCCTAGGCTACACCTTC.

J is TRBJ2-7 and V is TRBV29-1; D might be TRBD1 (6 bases). The germline V gene has CDR1 SQVTM and CDR2 ANQGSEA. The ends were cut back, 2 bases at V and 3 bases at J, with 11 bases in the middle. This CDR3 is built from 13 residues. This CDR3 reads CSVERTEGYEQYF. The CDR3 DNA follows: TGCAGCGTTGAAAGGACAGAGGGCTACGAGCAGTACTTC.

This rearrangement joins TRBV6-6 to TRBJ2-2, with 9 bases aligning to TRBD2. CDR3 size: 14 residues. CDR1 is MNHNY and CDR2 is SVGAGI in the germline V gene (reference sequence). Trimming at V came to 6 bases and at J to 4 bases, leaving 3 bases not matched to a gene. CDR3 nucleotide sequence: TGTGCCAGCAGCCTGACTAGCGGCACCGGGGAGCTGTTTTTT. Translated, it gives CASSLTSGTGELFF.